Described below is a single T cell receptor (beta chain) sequence and its context. Its target is unknown. The data are from a study of T cell repertoires in cytomegalovirus infection. Via MiXCR, TCRdb re-called the reads, giving one row per CDR3 protein. The sample consists of more than 250,000 distinct CDR3 sequences, just under 25% of them appearing once. Per the germline V gene, CDR1 is SQVTM and CDR2 is ANQGSEA. The ends lost 4 bases at V and 4 bases at J; junction bases unmatched: 5. The CDR3 contains 13 residues. This receptor was identified in a human donor in good health (CMV status not recorded). Some clones in this sample may be carry-over from other donors' samples. Sample: cultured PBMCs, taken from culture after CMV antigen stimulation. The V and J genes are TRBV29-1 and TRBJ1-2, with 8 bases identical to TRBD1. CDR3 region: CSVAGTGVYGYTF. The CDR3 nucleotides are TGCAGCGTTGCCGGGACAGGTGTCTATGGCTACACCTTC. Together with reference TRBV29-1 and TRBJ1-2, the CDR3 gives the full variable domain: SAVISQKPSRDICQRGTSLTIQCQVDSQVTMMFWYRQQPGQSLTLIATANQGSEATYESGFVIDKFPISRPNLTFSTLTVSNMSPEDSSIYLCSVAGTGVYGYTFGSGTRLTVV.